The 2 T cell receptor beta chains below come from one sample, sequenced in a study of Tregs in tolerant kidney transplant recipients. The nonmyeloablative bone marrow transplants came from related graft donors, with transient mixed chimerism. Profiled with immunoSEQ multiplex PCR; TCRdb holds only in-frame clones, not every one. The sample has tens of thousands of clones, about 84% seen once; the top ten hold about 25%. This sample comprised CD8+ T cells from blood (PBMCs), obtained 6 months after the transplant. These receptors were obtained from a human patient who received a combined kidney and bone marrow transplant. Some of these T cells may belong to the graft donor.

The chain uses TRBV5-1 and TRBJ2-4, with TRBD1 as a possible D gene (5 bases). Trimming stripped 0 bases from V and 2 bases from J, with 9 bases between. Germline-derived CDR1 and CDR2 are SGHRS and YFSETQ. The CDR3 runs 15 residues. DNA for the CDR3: TGCGCCAGCAGCTTGGATAGGGGAACCAAAAACATTCAGTACTTC. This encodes CASSLDRGTKNIQYF.

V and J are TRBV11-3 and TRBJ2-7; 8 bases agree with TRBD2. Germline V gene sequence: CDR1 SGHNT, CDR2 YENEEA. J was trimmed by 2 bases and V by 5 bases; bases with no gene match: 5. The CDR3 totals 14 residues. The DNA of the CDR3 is TGTGCCAGCAGCCCAAGCGGGGGCCCCTACGAGCAGTACTTC. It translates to CASSPSGGPYEQYF.